A selection of T cell receptor beta chains follows, all from one sample in a study of metastatic and nonmetastatic thyroid tumors. TCRdb recomputed clones from the PCR reads via MiXCR. The sample has 20,000 to 25,000 clones; roughly a sixth are singletons. Specimen: blood. The receptors were gathered from a female donor with papillary thyroid cancer or a benign thyroid nodule (not recorded which). Some clones in this sample may be carry-over from other donors' samples. Both conserved end residues are part of each CDR3. The D gene is left open where the match is weak. Part of the rows lack a size; the others show once, few, many or a class for expanded clones.

14	TRBD2	TRBV19	-	TRBJ2-7	TGTGCCAGTAGTTTCAGGACTAGCGCCTACGAGCAGTACTTC	CASSFRTSAYEQYF
10	-	TRBV20-1	many	TRBJ1-2	TGCACCGGTTACAACTATGGCTACACCTTC	CTGYNYGYTF
13	TRBD1	TRBV10-2	few	TRBJ2-2	TGCGCCAGAAGGACAGGAACTTCCGGGGAGCTGTTTTTT	CARRTGTSGELFF
17	TRBD1	TRBV12-3/TRBV12-4	many	TRBJ2-2	TGTGCCAGCAGGGACAGTTTGGGACAGGGTATCTCCGGGGAGCTGTTTTTT	CASRDSLGQGISGELFF
14	-	TRBV4-3	many	TRBJ1-1	TGCGCCAGCAGCCAAGAGGAGGGGCAAACTGAAGCTTTCTTT	CASSQEEGQTEAFF
16	-	TRBV30	-	TRBJ1-1	TGTGCCTGGAGTGTTAGTGGGGGGTATTGGGACACTGAAGCTTTCTTT	CAWSVSGGYWDTEAFF
12	-	TRBV7-3	-	TRBJ2-7	TGTGCCAGCAGCAGCGACGGGGGCGAGCAGTACTTC	CASSSDGGEQYF
16	-	TRBV4-2	many	TRBJ2-3	TGTGCCAGCAGCGACGGGACCAACTGGGGCACAGATACGCAGTATTTT	CASSDGTNWGTDTQYF
16	TRBD2	TRBV27	many	TRBJ2-5	TGTGCCAGCAGTTTATCGGGTACTAGCGGGAGTGAGACCCAGTACTTC	CASSLSGTSGSETQYF
14	-	TRBV28	-	TRBJ2-7	TGTGCCAGCAGTTTAGGGGGTACCGGCCGCGAGCAGTACTTC	CASSLGGTGREQYF
13	TRBD1	TRBV7-8	many	TRBJ1-1	TGTGCCAGCAGATCCCGACAGGGAGGTGAAGCTTTCTTT	CASRSRQGGEAFF
14	-	TRBV10-3	many	TRBJ2-3	TGTGCCATCAGTGAGCGGGCAGACCAAGATACGCAGTATTTT	CAISERADQDTQYF
15	-	TRBV7-2	many	TRBJ2-1	TGTGCCAGCAGCTTAGCCAAAGCTTCCTACAATGAGCAGTCCTTC	CASSLAKASYNEQSF
16	TRBD2	TRBV5-1	many	TRBJ2-3	TGCGCCAGCAGCTTGTTGGCGGGAGGGAGCACAGATACGCAGTATTTT	CASSLLAGGSTDTQYF
17	-	TRBV19	many	TRBJ2-3	TGTGCCAGTAGTGTCGGGTCACCACTAGCCAGCACAGATACGCAGTATTTT	CASSVGSPLASTDTQYF
11	-	TRBV12-3/TRBV12-4	many	TRBJ2-1	TGTGCCAGCAGTTCTTTAGCCGCAACGTTCTTC	CASSSLAATFF
14	-	TRBV20-1	many	TRBJ2-5	TGCAGTGCCCCTCCTGGACAGATCCAAGAGACCCAGTACTTC	CSAPPGQIQETQYF
14	-	TRBV20-1	many	TRBJ2-3	TGCAGTGCTAGAGACGGGAGAATTGTAGATACGCAGTATTTT	CSARDGRIVDTQYF
14	-	TRBV5-1	many	TRBJ2-1	TGCGCCAGCGCCCAGGAGAGGGTCTACAATGAGCAGTTCTTC	CASAQERVYNEQFF
13	-	TRBV6-2/TRBV6-3	-	TRBJ1-5	TGTGCCAGCAGTTACTCGAATTCTCAGCCCCAGCATTTT	CASSYSNSQPQHF
12	-	TRBV7-9	many	TRBJ2-7	TGTGCCAGCAGCCCCTCGGACTACGAGCAGTACTTC	CASSPSDYEQYF
13	-	TRBV20-1	-	TRBJ2-3	TGCAGTGCTAGAGTTACAGGGTCAGATACGCAGTATTTT	CSARVTGSDTQYF
15	TRBD1	TRBV15	many	TRBJ2-3	TGTGCCACCAGCTCCCGACAGGGGGGCACAGATACGCAGTATTTT	CATSSRQGGTDTQYF
15	-	TRBV6-2/TRBV6-3	few	TRBJ2-3	TGTGCCAGCAGTTACTACAGGGCACCCACAGATACGCAGTATTTT	CASSYYRAPTDTQYF
11	TRBD2	TRBV19	many	TRBJ2-1	TGTGCCTCCCGACTAGCGGGTCAGCAGTTCTTC	CASRLAGQQFF
15	-	TRBV18	many	TRBJ2-1	TGTGCCAGCTCACCTACTATAACGGGAGCCAATGAGCAGTTCTTC	CASSPTITGANEQFF
15	-	TRBV2	many	TRBJ2-5	TGTGCCAGCAGGACCCCGCCTGGGGGGAGAGAGACCCAGTACTTC	CASRTPPGGRETQYF
16	TRBD2	TRBV7-8	-	TRBJ2-1	TGTGCCAGCAGCTTTATGAGCGGGATTATCTACAATGAGCAGTTCTTC	CASSFMSGIIYNEQFF
14	TRBD2	TRBV20-1	many	TRBJ2-2	TGCAGTGCTAGTGAAGCGGGAGCGGTCGGGGAGCTGTTTTTT	CSASEAGAVGELFF
14	-	TRBV7-2	many	TRBJ2-3	TGTGCCAGCAGCCCTTGGTCAGACACAGATACGCAGTATTTT	CASSPWSDTDTQYF
13	TRBD1	TRBV20-1	once	TRBJ2-1	TGCAGTGCACGGACAGGGTGGGGTAATGAGCAGTTCTTC	CSARTGWGNEQFF
11	-	TRBV20-1	many	TRBJ2-7	TGCAGTGCTAAGCACTCCTACGAGCAGTACTTC	CSAKHSYEQYF
16	TRBD2	TRBV5-4	many	TRBJ2-5	TGTGCCAGCAGCCCCGGACTAGCGGAAACCCAAGAGACCCAGTACTTC	CASSPGLAETQETQYF
15	TRBD1	TRBV28	many	TRBJ1-4	TGTGCCAGCAGTTTGGGACAGCCCAACGGAGAAAAACTGTTTTTT	CASSLGQPNGEKLFF
16	TRBD1	TRBV28	many	TRBJ1-5	TGTGCCAGCAGACGCCCCGGACAGGGGGCGGCCCAGCCCCAGCATTTT	CASRRPGQGAAQPQHF
15	-	TRBV11-1	medium-sized	TRBJ2-3	TGTGCCAGCAGCTTAGCGCGGTCTAGCGCAGATACGCAGTATTTT	CASSLARSSADTQYF
16	TRBD1	TRBV11-1	many	TRBJ1-5	TGTGCCAGCAGTCATGATGGACAGGGCGCCAATCAGCCCCAGCATTTT	CASSHDGQGANQPQHF
14	TRBD1	TRBV6-1	many	TRBJ2-7	TGTGCCAGCAGCCGGGACAGGGAGTTCTACGAGCAGTACTTC	CASSRDREFYEQYF
16	TRBD2	TRBV4-3	many	TRBJ2-5	TGCGCCAGCAGCCAATCCCTAGCGGGAGAGGGCGAGACCCAGTACTTC	CASSQSLAGEGETQYF
11	-	TRBV5-1	many	TRBJ2-2	TGCGCCAGCAGCCCCACCGACAACTGGTTTTTT	CASSPTDNWFF
12	-	TRBV6-1	many	TRBJ2-7	TGTGCCAGCAGGAATACAGGATCCGAGCAGTACTTC	CASRNTGSEQYF
15	-	TRBV5-1	many	TRBJ2-7	TGCGCCAGCAGCGTACCCGACAGGAGCTCCTACGAGCAGTACTTC	CASSVPDRSSYEQYF
17	TRBD2	TRBV9	many	TRBJ2-5	TGTGCCAGCAGCGTAGGAGGACTAGCACCCACTCAAGAGACCCAGTACTTC	CASSVGGLAPTQETQYF
12	-	TRBV13	many	TRBJ2-7	TGTGCCAGCAGCTTGAGACGCGACGAGCAGTACTTC	CASSLRRDEQYF
14	-	TRBV5-1	many	TRBJ2-3	TGCGCCAGCCGGCGGGATGACGGCACAGATACGCAGTATTTT	CASRRDDGTDTQYF
17	TRBD2	TRBV9	few	TRBJ2-1	TGTGCCAGCAGCTCCGAAGGACTAGCGGGAGTTGATAATGAGCAGTTCTTC	CASSSEGLAGVDNEQFF
14	-	TRBV11-3	-	TRBJ2-1	TGTGCCAGCAGCTTAGAGGGGGGGCGTGATGAGCAGTTCTTC	CASSLEGGRDEQFF
13	-	TRBV4-1	many	TRBJ1-6	TGCGCCAGTACACGGGACTATAATTCACCCCTCCACTTT	CASTRDYNSPLHF
15	TRBD2	TRBV9	many	TRBJ2-1	TGTGCCAGCAGCGGCAGTTATAGCGGGATCTATGAGCAGTTCTTC	CASSGSYSGIYEQFF
19	TRBD2	TRBV20-1	many	TRBJ2-1	TGCAGTGCTAGAGATCGAACTAGCGGGAGGGCCGGTTCGTACAATGAGCAGTTCTTC	CSARDRTSGRAGSYNEQFF
15	TRBD2	TRBV28	many	TRBJ2-1	TGTGCCAGCAGCACCGGGACTAGCGGGAGTTTTGAGCAGTTCTTC	CASSTGTSGSFEQFF
17	-	TRBV4-2	many	TRBJ2-3	TGTGCCAGCAGCCCCGGGGTGGGCCCCCATGGGACAGATACGCAGTATTTT	CASSPGVGPHGTDTQYF
13	-	TRBV6-1	many	TRBJ2-5	TGTGCCAGCAGAGATTACATCCAAGAGACCCAGTACTTC	CASRDYIQETQYF
15	-	TRBV12-3/TRBV12-4	many	TRBJ2-3	TGTGCCAGCAGTTTTACCGGGACCTCCACAGATACGCAGTATTTT	CASSFTGTSTDTQYF
15	-	TRBV20-1	many	TRBJ2-2	TGCAGTGCTAGGGGGTCGGTTTACAACACCGGGGAGCTGTTTTTT	CSARGSVYNTGELFF
14	-	TRBV30	many	TRBJ1-2	TGTGCCTGGAGTAAGCTGAGGCTTAACTATGGCTACACCTTC	CAWSKLRLNYGYTF
13	-	TRBV11-2	once	TRBJ2-1	TGTGCCAGCAGCTTAGTGCGAGCAGGTGAGCAGTTCTTC	CASSLVRAGEQFF
15	-	TRBV15	-	TRBJ1-3	TGTGCCACCAGCAGAGATCGGGGTGCTGGAAACACCATATATTTT	CATSRDRGAGNTIYF
16	-	TRBV2	-	TRBJ2-7	TGTGCCCAAACCGAAGGGGAAGGGGTAGCGAGCTACGAGCAGTACTTC	CAQTEGEGVASYEQYF